This entry concerns a single T cell receptor beta chain. This CDR3 is 13 amino acids long. CDR1 and CDR2 from the germline V gene are MNHEY and SVGAGI. Between the trimmed V and J ends, which lost 0 bases and 5 bases, there was a span of 5 bases. This entry comes from a study of Ad26.COV2.S vaccination and SARS-CoV-2 variants. Treatment noted: roughly 20 received Ad26.COV2.S at low or high dose, single or two shots; a few received placebo; per-sample allocation not given. Sample collection was performed on day 63 after the first vaccine or placebo injection. SARS-CoV-2 spike from the Wuhan strain was encoded by the vaccine, an Ad26 vector. Assay used: immunoSEQ multiplex PCR; TCRdb lists only in-frame clones, some missing. The sample gives a few hundred thousand clones, around 89% of which show up once; approximately 4% is in the top ten.

This TCR was recovered from a person between 18 and 60 years old who received the Ad26.COV2.S COVID-19 vaccine or a placebo. The chain has TRBV6-5 and TRBJ2-4, with unresolved D. Sample: peripheral blood, taken in a trial of Ad26.COV2.S vaccine versus placebo. CDR3 sequence reads: CASSYSEENIQYF. The CDR3 DNA reads TGTGCCAGCAGTTACTCAGAGGAAAACATTCAGTACTTC.